This TCR beta chain appears in the sequencing data of a study of human T cells and chemical hapten exposure (TCRdb year 2021). Regarding the research as a whole: For sensitization, 2% DPC in acetone was applied to a 2 cm by 2 cm area of upper inner arm skin. Throughout the study period of 20 to 25 weeks, patients also received therapeutic DPC doses to the scalp every week. Patch tests used Finn chambers with 0.01% DPC on the upper back, scored after 6 days by International Contact Dermatitis Research Group standards. The mostly female patient cohort included alopecia areata with under or over 50% scalp involvement, alopecia totalis and alopecia universalis. Libraries were pooled for sequencing, and per-sample TCR yields varied mainly because of small differences in library volumes within the pool. This study followed changes in the peripheral blood TCR repertoire in vivo during primary and secondary sensitization of alopecia patients to the hapten diphenylcyclopropenone (DPC). Blood samples were taken from patients before sensitization (week 0) and then at 2, 6 and about 24 weeks after DPC sensitization. Blood for TCR sequencing was provided by twenty-nine alopecia patients at one to four time points (pre-sensitization, 2, 6 and 24 weeks).

Receptor libraries were prepared by RACE. The listed sequencing device is NextSeq 500. During library preparation, unique molecular identifiers were attached to individual cDNA molecules so that TCRs could be counted in a quantitative, reproducible way. Each blood RNA sample was used to sequence both TCR alpha and TCR beta chains. The study's own analysis went as follows. The median number of TCRs per sample was roughly 100,000, ranging from roughly 20,000 to 700,000. The Decombinator software suite was used to annotate V, J and CDR3 in the TCR reads. For PS versus PT1 abundance plots, all samples were subsampled to the same number of TCRs (28,000). TCRs were defined as expanded if absent before sensitization and observed at least eight times at the 2-week time point. Clones were called with MiXCR by TCRdb after fastp trimmed the public reads at Q25, and only in-frame beta chains were retained. All rows with the same CDR3 protein become a single entry with the most common DNA and genes. TCRdb assigned the V and J calls; the authors' analysis was not used. This sample comprises more than 85,000 distinct CDR3 sequences, 9.2% of them detected only once. The top ten clonotypes cover 3.1% of the sample.

The time point tag for this specimen amounts to: patch test 2, 6 weeks after DPC sensitization. The treatment or condition label for this specimen denotes: therapeutic diphenylcyclopropenone sensitization with weekly scalp DPC. At each patch-test visit, blood was drawn before the patch test was applied. Eligible patients were aged 18 to 70, diagnosed with alopecia, deemed suitable for DPC therapy, and excluded if pregnant. Total RNA was extracted from unfractionated whole blood collected in Tempus Blood RNA tubes. The table lists this clonotype with a few counts. Its antigen remains undetermined. No clone much larger than this one lies a single base away; base qualities are absent. Cut back by 0 bases and 0 bases, the V and J ends lie 8 bases apart. From cysteine to phenylalanine, the CDR3 is 15 amino acids long. The read is trimmed to its CDR3 DNA, 45 bases read in frame from base 1. CDR1 MNHEY and CDR2 SVGAGI were looked up in the germline V gene.

The paper's findings and limits, for the study overall: After repeated subsampling, changes were observed in the strength of the expansion versus patch-test correlation and in the threshold at which the correlation became significant. The number of TCRs above 1 in 1000 frequency did not change with DPC sensitization; there was no evidence of global repertoire structure alterations. All patients had alopecia, a presumed autoimmune disease, so their immune response might differ from that of healthy individuals. Patch test score was positively correlated with the number of PT1 expanded TCRs, with significance at thresholds 8, 16 and 32 but not at 4. Compared with pre-sensitization or healthy control sets, expanded TCRs formed significantly more large CDR3 similarity clusters, which is consistent with antigen-driven responses.

The chain couples TRBV6-5 to TRBJ1-2, with no confident D gene call. Source: whole blood, taken in connection with sensitization to the hapten diphenylcyclopropenone (DPC). The TCR was taken from a woman aged 40 to 49 with alopecia areata. Some clones in this sample may be carry-over from other donors' samples. The DNA reads TGTGCCAGCAGTTACTCAACCTACCCTAACTATGGCTACACCTTC. Its protein is CASSYSTYPNYGYTF.